Shown below are 4 T cell receptor beta chains from a single sample sequenced in a study of blood T cell repertoires in COVID-19. The table came from immunoSEQ multiplex PCR; TCRdb's copy has only in-frame clones and leaves some out. The sample comprises roughly 250,000 clones, over 90% of which are singletons, and more than 0.65% rests with the top ten. Source material: peripheral blood. Every receptor here comes from a young man with COVID-19, enrolled during active disease.

The rearrangement joins TRBV7-3 to TRBJ2-1; D may be TRBD1 (6 bases). This CDR3 spans 14 amino acids. V was shortened by 5 bases and J by 7 bases, with 15 bases between the two germline ends. From germline, CDR1 is SGHTA and CDR2 FQGTGA. The CDR3 spells CASSSPGHRNEQFF. The CDR3 nucleotides read TGTGCCAGCAGCAGCCCGGGACATAGAAATGAGCAGTTCTTC.

The chain employs TRBV6-6 and TRBJ2-7; tentatively, D is TRBD1 (6 bases). CDR3 size: 16 residues. Germline V gene data show CDR1 as MNHNY and CDR2 as SVGAGI (reference sequence). The V end lost 6 bases, the J end lost 0 bases, and 18 bases lay between the germline ends. Here the CDR3 DNA reads TGTGCCAGCAGGACAGGCGAGGGGGTCAACTCCTACGAGCAGTACTTC. Amino acids: CASRTGEGVNSYEQYF.

V usage is TRBV21-1 and J usage is TRBJ1-2; TRBD1, the table's D call, was not compared with the DNA. TRBV21-1 is a documented pseudogene. The CDR3 is made up of 14 amino acids. This chain's CDR3 is CASSKTGGVYGYTF. The CDR3 DNA reads TGTGCCAGCAGCAAGACAGGGGGTGTGTATGGCTACACCTTC.

J is TRBJ1-1 and V is TRBV10-2, with 7 bases aligning to TRBD1. Germline V gene sequence: CDR1 WSHSY, CDR2 SAAADI. The CDR3 is 12 residues long. J gave up 11 bases and V 5 bases, and 8 bases lay outside the gene matches. The CDR3 sequence is CASSQGGVVAFF. The DNA of the CDR3 is TGCGCCAGCAGTCAAGGGGGCGTCGTCGCTTTCTTT.